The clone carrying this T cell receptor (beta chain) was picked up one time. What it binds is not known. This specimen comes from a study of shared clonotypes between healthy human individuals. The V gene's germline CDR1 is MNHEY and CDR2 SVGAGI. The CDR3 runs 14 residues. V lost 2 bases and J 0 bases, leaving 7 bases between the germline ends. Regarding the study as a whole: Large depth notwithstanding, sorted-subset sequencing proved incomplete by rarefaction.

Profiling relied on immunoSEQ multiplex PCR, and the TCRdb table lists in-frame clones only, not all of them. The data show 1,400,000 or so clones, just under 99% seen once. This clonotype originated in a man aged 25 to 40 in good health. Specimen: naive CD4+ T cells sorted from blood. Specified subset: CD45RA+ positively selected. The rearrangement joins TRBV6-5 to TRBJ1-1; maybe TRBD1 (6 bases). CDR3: CASSYAGVNTEAFF. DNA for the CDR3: TGTGCCAGCAGTTACGCAGGGGTGAACACTGAAGCTTTCTTT.